This T cell receptor beta chain was observed in a study of cytomegalovirus exposure and HLA in healthy donors. Across the whole study: The roughly 700 first-cohort repertoires shared a platform with the 120 or so validation repertoires, as reported in a later analysis.

Notes on this clone: Its specificity is unknown.

Study-level results: Listed as cytomegalovirus-associated were more than 150 TCR beta chains. The tendency of first-cohort TCR clusters to co-occur in the 120 validation repertoires was the finding of a later analysis.

Trimming stripped 7 bases from V and 0 bases from J, with 23 bases between. Germline CDR1 and CDR2: SQVTM and ANQGSEA. The CDR3 runs 17 residues. Repertoires were generated with immunoSEQ multiplex PCR, while TCRdb's copy carries only in-frame clones and drops some. This sample has some 150,000 clones, with 88% found just once. This clonotype originated in a man between 18 and 35 years old in good health and CMV-seronegative. The specimen was PBMCs. This chain connects TRBV29-1 to TRBJ2-3; TRBD2 is a possible D gene (6 bases). CDR3 residues: CSAAGLERSGSTDTQYF. CDR3 sequence (DNA): TGCAGCGCTGCAGGACTCGAACGAAGCGGGAGCACAGATACGCAGTATTTT.